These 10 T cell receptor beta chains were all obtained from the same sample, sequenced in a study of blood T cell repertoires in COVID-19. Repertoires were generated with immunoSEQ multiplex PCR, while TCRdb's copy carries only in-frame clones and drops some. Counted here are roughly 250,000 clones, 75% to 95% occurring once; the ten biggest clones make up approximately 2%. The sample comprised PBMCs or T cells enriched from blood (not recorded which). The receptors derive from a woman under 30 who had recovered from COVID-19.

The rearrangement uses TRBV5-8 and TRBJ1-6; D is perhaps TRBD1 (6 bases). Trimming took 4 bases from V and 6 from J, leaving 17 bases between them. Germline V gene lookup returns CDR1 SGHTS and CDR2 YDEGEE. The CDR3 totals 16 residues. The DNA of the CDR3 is TGTGCCAGCAGCAGGGGGTCCCACGTCGGTAATTCACCCCTCCACTTT. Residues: CASSRGSHVGNSPLHF.

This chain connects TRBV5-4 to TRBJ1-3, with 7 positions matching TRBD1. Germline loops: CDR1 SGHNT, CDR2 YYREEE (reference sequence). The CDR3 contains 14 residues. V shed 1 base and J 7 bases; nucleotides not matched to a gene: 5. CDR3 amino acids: CASSLTGATNTIYF. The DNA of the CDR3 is TGTGCCAGCAGCTTGACAGGGGCTACGAACACCATATATTTT.

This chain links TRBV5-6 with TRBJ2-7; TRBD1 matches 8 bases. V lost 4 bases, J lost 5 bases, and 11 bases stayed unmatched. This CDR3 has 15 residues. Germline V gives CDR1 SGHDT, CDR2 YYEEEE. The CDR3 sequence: CASSPRTGNSHEQYF. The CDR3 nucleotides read TGTGCCAGCAGCCCGAGGACAGGGAACAGCCACGAGCAGTACTTC. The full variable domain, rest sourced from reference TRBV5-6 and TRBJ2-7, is DAGVTQSPTHLIKTRGQQVTLRCSPKSGHDTVSWYQQALGQGPQFIFQYYEEEERQRGNFPDRFSGHQFPNYSSELNVNALLLGDSALYLCASSPRTGNSHEQYFGPGTRLTVT.

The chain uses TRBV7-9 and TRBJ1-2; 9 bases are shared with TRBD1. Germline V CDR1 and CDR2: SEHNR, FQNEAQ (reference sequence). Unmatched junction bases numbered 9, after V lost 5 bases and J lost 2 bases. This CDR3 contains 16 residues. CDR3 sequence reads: CASSDTLTGGNYGYTF. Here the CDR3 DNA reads TGTGCCAGCAGCGATACACTGACAGGGGGGAACTATGGCTACACCTTC.

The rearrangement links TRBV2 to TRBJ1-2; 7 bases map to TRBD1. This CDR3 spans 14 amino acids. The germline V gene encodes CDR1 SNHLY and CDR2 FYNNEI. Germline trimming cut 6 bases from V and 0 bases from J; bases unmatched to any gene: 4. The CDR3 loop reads CASSRQGANYGYTF. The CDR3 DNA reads TGTGCCAGCAGCAGACAGGGAGCTAACTATGGCTACACCTTC.

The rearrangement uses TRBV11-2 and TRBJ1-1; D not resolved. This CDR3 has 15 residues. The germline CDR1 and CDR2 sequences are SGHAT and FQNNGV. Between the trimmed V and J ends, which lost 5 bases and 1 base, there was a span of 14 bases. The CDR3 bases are TGTGCCAGCAGCCTCGACCCGCGGGGGAACACTGAAGCTTTCTTT. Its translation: CASSLDPRGNTEAFF.

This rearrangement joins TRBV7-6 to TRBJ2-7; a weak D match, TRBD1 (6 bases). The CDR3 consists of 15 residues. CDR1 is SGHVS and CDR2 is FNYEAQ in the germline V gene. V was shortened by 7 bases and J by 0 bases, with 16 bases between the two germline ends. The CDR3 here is CASTPDSSSSYEQYF. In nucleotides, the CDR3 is TGTGCCAGCACCCCGGACAGCTCGAGCTCCTACGAGCAGTACTTC.

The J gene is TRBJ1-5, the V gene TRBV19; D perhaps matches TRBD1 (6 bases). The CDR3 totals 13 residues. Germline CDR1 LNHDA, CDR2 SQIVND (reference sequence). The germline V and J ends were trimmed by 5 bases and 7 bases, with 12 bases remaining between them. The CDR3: CASSPQGNQPQHF. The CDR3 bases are TGTGCCAGTAGTCCCCAGGGGAACCAGCCCCAGCATTTT.

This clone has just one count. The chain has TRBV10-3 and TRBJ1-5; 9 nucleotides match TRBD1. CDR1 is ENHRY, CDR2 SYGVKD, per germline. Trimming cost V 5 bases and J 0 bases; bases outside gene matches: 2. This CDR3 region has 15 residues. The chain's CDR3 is CAISRTGDSNQPQHF. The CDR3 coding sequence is TGTGCCATCAGTAGGACAGGGGATAGCAATCAGCCCCAGCATTTT.

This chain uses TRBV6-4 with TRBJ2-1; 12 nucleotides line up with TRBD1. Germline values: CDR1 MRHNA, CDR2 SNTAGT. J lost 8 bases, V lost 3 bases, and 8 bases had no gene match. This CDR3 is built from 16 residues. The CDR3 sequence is CASSEEGTGGWHEQFF. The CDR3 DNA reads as TGTGCCAGCAGTGAGGAGGGGACAGGGGGCTGGCATGAGCAGTTCTTC.